The 23 T cell receptor beta chains below were found in one sample sequenced in a study of human T cells and chemical hapten exposure. Time point indicated: patch test 2, 6 weeks after DPC sensitization. Treatment denoted: therapeutic diphenylcyclopropenone sensitization with weekly scalp DPC. TCRdb reprocessed the RACE reads with MiXCR, giving one entry per CDR3 protein. This sample has over 70,000 distinct CDR3 sequences; about 9% occur once, and the top ten carry about 3%. The specimen comprised whole blood, sampled in connection with sensitization to the hapten diphenylcyclopropenone (DPC). The receptors here all came from a woman aged 45-65 years with alopecia areata. Some clones in this sample may be carry-over from other donors' samples.

There are a few counts of this clonotype. The chain recombines TRBV29-1 with TRBJ1-3, with D hard to call. Germline CDR1 SQVTM, CDR2 ANQGSEA. The CDR3 is 12 amino acids. Trimming cost V 4 bases and J 1 base, with 5 bases left between them. Written as DNA, the CDR3 is TGCAGCGTTGGGGAGTCTGGAAACACCATATATTTT. Amino acids: CSVGESGNTIYF.

The table lists this clonotype with a few counts. The chain couples TRBV6-2 or TRBV6-3 to TRBJ2-3; D gene unclear. The CDR3 has 13 residues. Trimming took 7 bases from V and 4 from J, leaving 12 bases between them. Germline V gene lookup returns CDR1 MNHEY and CDR2 SVGEGT. CDR3 nucleotides: TGTGCCAGCAATCCTCTCACGGCAGATACGCAGTATTTT. Translated, it gives CASNPLTADTQYF.

This clonotype appeared many times. The J gene is TRBJ1-1, the V gene TRBV2; D is unresolved. The CDR3 spans 13 residues. Germline V gene sequence: CDR1 SNHLY, CDR2 FYNNEI. V dropped 2 bases and J dropped 5 bases, with 9 bases sitting between them. The CDR3 nucleotides read TGTGCCAGCAGTGAAATTCCCCGGACTGAAGCTTTCTTT. It codes for CASSEIPRTEAFF.

The chain carries TRBV25-1 and TRBJ2-2; maybe TRBD2 (7 bases). The V gene's germline CDR1 is MGHDK and CDR2 SYGVNS. Trimming shortened V by 4 bases and J by 4 bases, and 19 bases separated the two germline ends. The CDR3 has 17 residues. The CDR3, as DNA: TGTGCCAGCAGTGTCCTACAGGGAGGGTGGGGCACCGGGGAGCTGTTTTTT. Its translation: CASSVLQGGWGTGELFF.

The table lists this clonotype with many counts. This chain links TRBV20-1 with TRBJ1-4; 7 bases line up with TRBD1. Germline V CDR1 and CDR2: DFQATT, SNEGSKA (reference sequence). The CDR3 has 13 amino acids. With 5 bases clipped from V and 7 bases from J, the junction kept 7 bases outside the gene matches. The CDR3 DNA reads as TGCAGTGCTTCTACAGGGGAGGTTGAAAAACTGTTTTTT. Protein: CSASTGEVEKLFF.

This clonotype has a handful of counts. This chain links TRBV12-3 or TRBV12-4 with TRBJ2-1; the D is unclear. Trimming cost V 7 bases and J 9 bases, with 13 bases left between them. The CDR3 spans 12 residues. In nucleotides, the CDR3 is TGTGCCAGCACTCAAGGCTTGGGTGAGCAGTTCTTC. Amino acid sequence: CASTQGLGEQFF.

This clonotype was seen repeatedly, ten times or more. The chain couples TRBV7-9 to TRBJ1-4, with D uncertain. CDR1 and CDR2 from the germline V gene are SEHNR and FQNEAQ (reference sequence). The CDR3 has 13 residues. Trimming left V 1 base short and J 11 bases short, with 11 bases between. CDR3 protein: CASSLGGEEKLFF. The CDR3, as DNA: TGTGCCAGCAGCTTAGGTGGGGAGGAGAAACTGTTTTTT. Using reference TRBV7-9 and TRBJ1-4 for the parts outside the CDR3, the full variable domain is DTGVSQNPRHKITKRGQNVTFRCDPISEHNRLYWYRQTLGQGPEFLTYFQNEAQLEKSRLLSDRFSAERPKGSFSTLEIQRTEQGDSAMYLCASSLGGEEKLFFGSGTQLSVL.

This clonotype was recorded a few times. The V call is TRBV12-3 or TRBV12-4, the J call TRBJ1-6; no clear D. The CDR3 spans 15 residues. V was shortened by 5 bases and J by 7 bases, with 15 bases between the two germline ends. The CDR3: CASSHHERGNSPLHF. DNA for the CDR3: TGTGCCAGCAGTCACCATGAAAGAGGGAATTCACCCCTCCACTTT.

Many counts were recorded for this clonotype. J is TRBJ2-3 and V is TRBV7-2, with D possibly being TRBD2 (6 bases). V was cut by 7 bases and J by 2 bases, with 10 bases left in between. The CDR3 runs 13 residues. The germline V gene encodes CDR1 SGHTA and CDR2 FQGNSA. The CDR3 DNA reads TGTGCCAGCAACCCTAGCGACACAGATACGCAGTATTTT. Translated, it gives CASNPSDTDTQYF. Filled out from reference TRBV7-2 and TRBJ2-3, the complete variable domain reads GAGVSQSPSNKVTEKGKDVELRCDPISGHTALYWYRQSLGQGLEFLIYFQGNSAPDKSGLPSDRFSAERTGGSVSTLTIQRTQQEDSAVYLCASNPSDTDTQYFGPGTRLTVL.

This clonotype was seen a few times. The rearrangement links TRBV20-1 to TRBJ2-3, with TRBD2 identical over 8 bases. The V segment lost 6 bases and the J segment 0 bases; nucleotides outside the gene matches: 8. The CDR3 sequence is 15 residues long. Germline V CDR1 and CDR2: DFQATT, SNEGSKA (reference sequence). DNA of the CDR3: TGCAGTGCACGCTTGGCTAGCGGGAGCACAGATACGCAGTATTTT. Translating gives CSARLASGSTDTQYF.

The V call is TRBV7-2, the J call TRBJ1-3, with D possibly being TRBD1 (5 bases). This CDR3 contains 15 residues. Per the germline V gene, CDR1 is SGHTA and CDR2 is FQGNSA. The V gene lost 5 bases and the J gene lost 1 base, with 12 bases spanning the gap. The CDR3 region is CASSNDRASGNTIYF. The DNA of the CDR3 is TGTGCCAGCAGCAATGACAGAGCTTCTGGAAACACCATATATTTT.

This clonotype was recorded at least ten times. The chain carries TRBV2 and TRBJ1-1, with D hard to call. V lost 1 base and J 8 bases, leaving 8 bases between the germline ends. The CDR3 runs to 12 residues. The germline gives CDR1 SNHLY, CDR2 FYNNEI. Here the CDR3 DNA reads TGTGCCAGCAGTGAAGAGATCAGGGAAGCTTTCTTT. It encodes CASSEEIREAFF.

The rearrangement joins TRBV20-1 to TRBJ2-7, with TRBD1 as a possible D gene (5 bases). V was clipped by 6 bases and J by 2 bases, with 8 bases between them. Looked up from germline, CDR1 is DFQATT and CDR2 is SNEGSKA (reference sequence). The CDR3 consists of 11 residues. CDR3 residues: CSAEQAYEQYF. The CDR3 nucleotides read TGCAGTGCGGAACAGGCCTACGAGCAGTACTTC.

This clonotype was seen many times. The chain has TRBV28 and TRBJ2-1, with 12 nucleotides matching TRBD2. The J segment lost 7 bases and the V segment lost 3 bases, leaving 7 bases of the junction unmatched. CDR3 length: 16 amino acids. Per the germline V gene, CDR1 is MDHEN and CDR2 is SYDVKM. CDR3 residues: CASSFPPSGGGNEQFF. The DNA of the CDR3 is TGTGCCAGCAGTTTTCCCCCTAGCGGGGGGGGAAATGAGCAGTTCTTC.

This clonotype was seen a few times. Here the CDR3 DNA reads TGTGCCAGCAGCTCCGAACGGGACAGGGGATATAGCAATCAGCCCCAGCATTTT. Encoded protein: CASSSERDRGYSNQPQHF. The chain links TRBV7-9 to TRBJ1-5; 10 bases are shared with TRBD1. The V gene's germline CDR1 is SEHNR and CDR2 FQNEAQ (reference sequence). The CDR3 has 18 residues. V shed 4 bases, J shed 0 bases, and the junction held 9 bases outside the gene matches.

Many counts were recorded for this clonotype. V gene TRBV6-1 combines with J gene TRBJ1-5; D unresolved. Trimming removed 0 bases from V and 3 bases from J, with 9 bases in between. The CDR3 has 15 residues. The germline gives CDR1 MNHNS, CDR2 SASEGT. CDR3 sequence reads: CASSEARRDNQPQHF. CDR3 DNA: TGTGCCAGCAGTGAAGCGCGGAGGGACAATCAGCCCCAGCATTTT.

V usage is TRBV12-3 or TRBV12-4 and J usage is TRBJ1-4; D may be TRBD1 (5 bases). Trimming took 6 bases from V and 5 from J, leaving 13 bases between them. The CDR3 totals 14 residues. The CDR3 DNA sequence: TGTGCCAGCAGGCTCGGGGCGGAGAATGAAAAACTGTTTTTT. It yields the protein CASRLGAENEKLFF.

The table lists this clonotype with a few counts. The chain uses TRBV2 and TRBJ2-7, with TRBD2 identical over 7 bases. The CDR3 extends over 14 amino acids. V dropped 2 bases and J dropped 2; count of bases not matched to a gene: 3. CDR1 and CDR2 from the germline V gene are SNHLY and FYNNEI. For the CDR3, the DNA is TGTGCCAGCAGTGAATATGCGGGGGCCTACGAGCAGTACTTC. Residues: CASSEYAGAYEQYF. The entire variable domain, with the rest obtained from reference TRBV2 and TRBJ2-7, is as follows: EPEVTQTPSHQVTQMGQEVILRCVPISNHLYFYWYRQILGQKVEFLVSFYNNEISEKSEIFDDQFSVERPDGSNFTLKIRSTKLEDSAMYFCASSEYAGAYEQYFGPGTRLTVT.

The chain uses TRBV28 and TRBJ2-1; 12 positions agree with TRBD2. This CDR3 has 14 amino acids. Germline V gives CDR1 MDHEN, CDR2 SYDVKM. Trimming at V came to 6 bases and at J to 9 bases, leaving 6 bases not matched to a gene. DNA for the CDR3: TGTGCCAGCAGAGCTAGCGGGAGGGCCACTGAGCAGTTCTTC. Residues: CASRASGRATEQFF.

This clonotype was counted between two and nine times. The chain carries TRBV3-1 and TRBJ2-7, with 8 positions matching TRBD1. Trimming at V came to 2 bases and at J to 7 bases, leaving 7 bases not matched to a gene. The CDR3 runs 14 residues. From germline, CDR1 is LGHDT and CDR2 YNNKEL (reference sequence). In DNA form, the CDR3 reads TGTGCCAGCAGCCAACCTACCAGGGGGCGGGAGCAGTACTTC. Protein sequence: CASSQPTRGREQYF.

J is TRBJ2-5 and V is TRBV6-6; 10 nucleotides align to TRBD1. V gave up 2 bases and J gave up 1 base; unmatched junction bases: 10. Germline values: CDR1 MNHNY, CDR2 SVGAGI (reference sequence). The CDR3 is 18 residues long. Written as DNA, the CDR3 is TGTGCCAGCAGTTACGGAACTGGAGGGACAGGGGCCCAAGAGACCCAGTACTTC. It specifies CASSYGTGGTGAQETQYF.

There are many counts of this clonotype. The gene calls are TRBV6-5 and TRBJ2-2; 13 bases line up with TRBD2. J was trimmed by 1 base and V by 5 bases; bases with no gene match: 7. The CDR3 consists of 18 residues. Germline V gene lookup returns CDR1 MNHEY and CDR2 SVGAGI. In nucleotides, the CDR3 is TGTGCCAGCAGTCGGACTAGCGGGGGATTGCAGAACACCGGGGAGCTGTTTTTT. Translated, it gives CASSRTSGGLQNTGELFF.

This clonotype appeared a few times. The chain has TRBV6-6 and TRBJ1-1; D remains ambiguous. Germline-derived CDR1 and CDR2 are MNHNY and SVGAGI (reference sequence). Trimming removed 4 bases from V and 4 bases from J, with 13 bases in between. The CDR3 runs to 14 residues. DNA of the CDR3: TGTGCCAGCAGTTCTCTGGGTTCCATCACTGAAGCTTTCTTT. It codes for CASSSLGSITEAFF.